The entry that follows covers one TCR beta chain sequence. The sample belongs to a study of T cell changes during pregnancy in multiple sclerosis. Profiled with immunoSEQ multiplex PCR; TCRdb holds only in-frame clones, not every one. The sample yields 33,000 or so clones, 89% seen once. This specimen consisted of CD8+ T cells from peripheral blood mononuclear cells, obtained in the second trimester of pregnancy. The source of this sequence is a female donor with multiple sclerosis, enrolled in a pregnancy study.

CDR3 bases: TGTGCCAGCAGCTTAGAGGCAGCGAAGGGGGATACGCAGTATTTT. It encodes CASSLEAAKGDTQYF. This chain connects TRBV7-9 to TRBJ2-3; maybe TRBD1 (5 bases). CDR3 size: 15 residues. V lost 1 base, J lost 6 bases, and 14 bases lay in between. CDR1 is SEHNR, CDR2 FQNEAQ, per germline (reference sequence).